A single sample gave rise to the 2 T cell receptor beta chains below, sequenced in a study of CD8+ T cells in alopecia areata. Treatment here: oral pan-JAK inhibitor, 5-10 mg twice daily. Following RNA extraction, reverse transcription yielded cDNA that acted as the sequencing template. Profiled with immunoSEQ multiplex PCR; TCRdb holds only in-frame clones, not every one. The profile shows about 180,000 clones, 53% of them singletons. The sample was CD8+ T cells sorted from blood, taken at week 24, from a patient treated with tofacitinib. The source of these receptors is a human donor with alopecia areata.

The chain couples TRBV6-1 to TRBJ2-5, with 9 bases lining up with TRBD1. The germline CDR1 and CDR2 sequences are MNHNS and SASEGT. The CDR3 length is 18 residues. Trimming cost V 0 bases and J 2 bases; bases outside gene matches: 10. The CDR3 here is CASSEASMTGQGQETQYF. As DNA, the CDR3 is TGTGCCAGCAGTGAAGCTTCGATGACAGGACAGGGGCAAGAGACCCAGTACTTC.

This clone was seen a few times. The chain couples TRBV5-1 to TRBJ1-1; TRBD1 is a possible D gene (5 bases). V lost 4 bases to trimming and J lost 5 bases, with 9 bases between them. The germline V gene encodes CDR1 SGHRS and CDR2 YFSETQ. The CDR3 spans 12 residues. The CDR3 loop reads CASSQEGTEAFF. The DNA of the CDR3 is TGCGCCAGCAGCCAAGAGGGGACTGAAGCTTTCTTT.